This T cell receptor (beta chain) was obtained from a study of Ad26.COV2.S vaccination and SARS-CoV-2 variants (dated by TCRdb to the early 2020s). Broadly, across the study: Vaccine-arm donors came from COV1001, a multicentre, randomized, double-blind, placebo-controlled phase I-IIa trial of Ad26.COV2.S in healthy adults. Ad26.COV2.S was administered intramuscularly at a dose of 5x10^10 or 1x10^11 viral particles, either as one shot or as two shots given 56 days apart. TCRbeta repertoire sequencing served as the tool for gauging how specific and how broad the SARS-CoV-2-reactive T cell receptors were following Ad26.COV2.S vaccination. A total of approximately 30 samples were included in the TCR-sequenced set, comprising approximately 20 Ad26.COV2.S vaccine recipients, 5 placebo recipients and 8 SARS-CoV-2 convalescent individuals. Trial participants were randomized into five groups of five: low-dose or high-dose Ad26.COV2.S given once or twice, or placebo on both occasions. Investigators remained blinded to trial group allocation during experiments and outcome assessment.

Of note for this clone: Its antigen remains undetermined. No base quality information exists; no much larger clone differs at one position.

The immunoSEQ Assay was used to sequence TCRbeta CDR3 regions. After extraction, genomic DNA underwent amplification by bias-controlled multiplex PCR, followed by high-throughput sequencing. Concerning the study's data processing: To quantify the absolute abundance of every unique TCRbeta CDR3 region, sequences were collapsed and filtered. T cell fraction was estimated by normalizing TCRbeta template counts to usable DNA, with usable DNA measured through amplification of reference genes found in all nucleated cells. Repertoire TCRs were annotated as SARS-CoV-2-specific by exact matching of V gene, CDR3 amino acid sequence and J gene to a known reactive TCR set. MIRA supplied the reference SARS-CoV-2 TCR set, which was filtered for enrichment in COVID-19-positive ImmuneCODE repertoires so that public or cross-reactive TCRs were removed. Using the MIRA antigens, annotated TCRs were further analysed by specific ORF or by position within an ORF. Breadth was defined as the number of annotated unique rearrangements divided by the total number of unique productive rearrangements, and depth was defined as the summed frequency of the annotated unique rearrangements. Two-sided Wilcoxon rank-sum tests were used to compare TCR breadth between groups. The table was pulled from immuneACCESS by TCRdb, which kept in-frame rearrangements only. Such tables lose some clones; where checked, under half of the loss comes from unresolved V genes, and the rest has no known cause. V and J calls and clone size are given by that table; D and trimming were obtained from the DNA. In all, the sample holds about 280,000 clones, and about 89% of those were seen once. Of the sample, about 3.5% falls within the top ten clones.

From the cysteine through the phenylalanine, the CDR3 covers 14 amino acids. Solely the CDR3 DNA is kept, with 42 bases framed from the first base. Trimming removed 4 bases from V and 7 bases from J; the gene matches leave 9 bases unexplained. CDR1 is given as GTSNPN and CDR2 as SVGIG, both from the germline V gene (reference sequence). On the study overall, not on this receptor specifically: It was noted by the authors that total T cell responses may have been underestimated by the TCR breadth and depth analyses. Non-spike TCR breadth was comparable between vaccine and placebo recipients, consistent with the vaccine containing only spike. After vaccination, spike-specific CD8+ and CD4+ T cell responses were reported to show substantial breadth. Comparing responses between vaccine doses or regimens was not something the study was powered to do. Spike-specific TCR breadth was higher in Ad26.COV2.S recipients than in placebo recipients (P = 0.0014).

The treatment or condition label of this sample denotes: approximately 18 received Ad26.COV2.S at low or high dose, single or two shots; roughly five received placebo; per-sample allocation not given. Repertoires of vaccine and placebo recipients were sequenced from samples collected on day 63 after the first injection. Cohort 1b enrolled 20 to 30 adults aged 18-55 years at a single site in Boston, USA, between 29 July and 7 August 2020. As a vaccine, Ad26.COV2.S was a replication-incompetent adenovirus type 26 vector that expressed a prefusion-stabilized SARS-CoV-2 spike protein derived from the original Wuhan strain.

The receptor was isolated from a person between 18 and 59 years old who received the Ad26.COV2.S COVID-19 vaccine or a placebo. The V and J genes are TRBV30 and TRBJ2-5; TRBD2 lines up with 10 middle nucleotides. The source material was peripheral blood, sampled in a trial of Ad26.COV2.S vaccine versus placebo. The nucleotide sequence is given as TGTGCCTGGAAAGCGGGGGGGGCCGTATCGACCCAGTACTTC. Its protein is CAWKAGGAVSTQYF. Here the CDR3 is joined to the reference TRBV30 and TRBJ2-5 genes, and the full variable domain is: SQTIHQWPATLVQPVGSPLSLECTVEGTSNPNLYWYRQAAGRGLQLLFYSVGIGQISSEVPQNLSASRPQDRQFILSSKKLLLSDSGFYLCAWKAGGAVSTQYFGPGTRLLVL.